These T cell receptor beta chains were read from a single sample in a study of PD-1 blockade in mismatch repair-deficient tumors. Using immunoSEQ multiplex PCR, the repertoire was profiled, and TCRdb retains in-frame clones only, with some absent. The sample carries 120,000 or so clones, about 86% recorded once. This specimen was peripheral blood, taken 44 weeks after starting pembrolizumab. All receptors derive from an adult with mismatch repair-deficient cancer. The CDR3 runs from the conserved cysteine through the conserved F or W. D genes are given only for firm matches. Only part of the rows carry a size: once, few, many, or a class if the clone is expanded.

d_call: TRBD2; clone_size: -; v_call: TRBV7-6; j_call: TRBJ2-7; cdr3_nt: TGTGCCAGCAGCTTAAGCTCGGGGGAGGGGTACGAGCAGTACTTC; cdr3_aa: CASSLSSGEGYEQYF
d_call: -; clone_size: -; v_call: TRBV4-1; j_call: TRBJ2-2; cdr3_nt: TGCGCCAGCAGACAAACAAGCGTCACCGGGGAGCTGTTTTTT; cdr3_aa: CASRQTSVTGELFF
d_call: TRBD2; clone_size: once; v_call: TRBV27; j_call: TRBJ2-7; cdr3_nt: TGTGCCAGCAGGGGGACTAGCGGGAGTAACGCCTACGAGCAGTACTTC; cdr3_aa: CASRGTSGSNAYEQYF
d_call: TRBD2; clone_size: -; v_call: TRBV7-9; j_call: TRBJ2-3; cdr3_nt: TGTGCCAGCAGCTCTGTAGCGGGAGTTCCAGATACGCAGTATTTT; cdr3_aa: CASSSVAGVPDTQYF
d_call: TRBD1; clone_size: -; v_call: TRBV6-5; j_call: TRBJ1-5; cdr3_nt: TGTGCCAGCAGCCTAACAGGGGAGGTCAATCAGCCCCAGCATTTT; cdr3_aa: CASSLTGEVNQPQHF
d_call: TRBD1; clone_size: -; v_call: TRBV9; j_call: TRBJ2-7; cdr3_nt: TGTGCCAGCAGCGTGACAGGGGGCGACTACGAGCAGTACTTC; cdr3_aa: CASSVTGGDYEQYF
d_call: -; clone_size: -; v_call: TRBV30; j_call: TRBJ2-3; cdr3_nt: -; cdr3_aa: CAWSVASGSVLYF
d_call: TRBD1; clone_size: -; v_call: TRBV11-2; j_call: TRBJ1-1; cdr3_nt: TGTGCCAGCAGCTGGGGACAGGGGAGCACTGAAGCTTTCTTT; cdr3_aa: CASSWGQGSTEAFF
d_call: TRBD1; clone_size: -; v_call: TRBV27; j_call: TRBJ1-2; cdr3_nt: TGTGCCAGCAGTCCCTTGGGGGACAGGGGTTCGTATGGCTACACCTTC; cdr3_aa: CASSPLGDRGSYGYTF
d_call: TRBD1; clone_size: -; v_call: TRBV7-9; j_call: TRBJ2-1; cdr3_nt: TGTGCCAGCAGCCTGGGACAGCCGACCGCCTACAATGAGCAGTTCTTC; cdr3_aa: CASSLGQPTAYNEQFF
d_call: -; clone_size: -; v_call: TRBV19; j_call: TRBJ1-4; cdr3_nt: TGTGCCAGTAGTACTCAGCATAATGAAAAACTGTTTTTT; cdr3_aa: CASSTQHNEKLFF
d_call: TRBD1; clone_size: few; v_call: TRBV15; j_call: TRBJ1-2; cdr3_nt: TGTGCCACCAGCAGACCCGGGGCAGGGGGTATAGATCCCTATGGCTACACCTTC; cdr3_aa: CATSRPGAGGIDPYGYTF
d_call: -; clone_size: once; v_call: TRBV6-4; j_call: TRBJ1-3; cdr3_nt: TGTGCCAGCAGTGAATGGGCTTCTGGAAACACCATATATTTT; cdr3_aa: CASSEWASGNTIYF
d_call: TRBD1; clone_size: -; v_call: TRBV6-7; j_call: TRBJ2-2; cdr3_nt: TGTGCCAGCAGTTACGGGACAGGGTACGGGGAGCTGTTTTTT; cdr3_aa: CASSYGTGYGELFF
d_call: -; clone_size: -; v_call: TRBV28; j_call: TRBJ2-5; cdr3_nt: TGTGCCAGCAGTTTGTTCGACCGGGAGACCCAGTACTTC; cdr3_aa: CASSLFDRETQYF
d_call: -; clone_size: -; v_call: TRBV5-1; j_call: TRBJ2-1; cdr3_nt: TGCGCCAGCAGCTTGGATGGGGGTTCCTACAATGAGCAGTTCTTC; cdr3_aa: CASSLDGGSYNEQFF
d_call: -; clone_size: few; v_call: TRBV20-1; j_call: TRBJ2-3; cdr3_nt: TGCAGTGCAGGGGACACAGATACGCAGTATTTT; cdr3_aa: CSAGDTDTQYF
d_call: -; clone_size: -; v_call: TRBV14; j_call: TRBJ1-1; cdr3_nt: TGTGCCAGCAGCTCCCTCGGGGGCGCGGACACTGAAGCTTTCTTT; cdr3_aa: CASSSLGGADTEAFF
d_call: -; clone_size: -; v_call: TRBV6-6; j_call: TRBJ2-5; cdr3_nt: TGTGCCAGCAGTTACTGGGAGACCCAGTACTTC; cdr3_aa: CASSYWETQYF
d_call: -; clone_size: -; v_call: TRBV9; j_call: TRBJ1-2; cdr3_nt: TGTGCCAGCAGCGCGGTGGGCTATGGCTACACCTTC; cdr3_aa: CASSAVGYGYTF
d_call: -; clone_size: -; v_call: TRBV21-1; j_call: TRBJ1-3; cdr3_nt: TGTGCCAGCAGCAAAAGAGCGAAAGAAGGGCTGCAGGAACTCTCGGACACCATATATTTT; cdr3_aa: CASSKRAKEGLQELSDTIYF
d_call: TRBD2; clone_size: -; v_call: TRBV30; j_call: TRBJ2-7; cdr3_nt: TGTGCCTGGGGGAGACTAGCGGCGGCCTACGAGCAGTACTTC; cdr3_aa: CAWGRLAAAYEQYF
d_call: -; clone_size: few; v_call: TRBV30; j_call: TRBJ2-7; cdr3_nt: TGTGCCTGGAGTGGACCGGTTATGTACGAGCAGTACTTC; cdr3_aa: CAWSGPVMYEQYF
d_call: -; clone_size: -; v_call: TRBV5-1; j_call: TRBJ2-5; cdr3_nt: TGCGCCAGCAGCGGGGTACAGGGACCCCAGGAGACCCAGTACTTC; cdr3_aa: CASSGVQGPQETQYF
d_call: -; clone_size: -; v_call: TRBV5-5; j_call: TRBJ2-7; cdr3_nt: TGTGCCAGCAGCTGGGGTGGAAACTACGAGCAGTACTTC; cdr3_aa: CASSWGGNYEQYF
d_call: -; clone_size: -; v_call: TRBV9; j_call: TRBJ1-5; cdr3_nt: TGTGCCAGCAGCGTAGGGGCCCGCTATGGGTATAGCAATCAGCCCCAGCATTTT; cdr3_aa: CASSVGARYGYSNQPQHF
d_call: -; clone_size: -; v_call: TRBV2; j_call: TRBJ2-6; cdr3_nt: TGTGCCAGCAGCTATCGGGGGGCAGCAAACTCTGGGGCCAACGTCCTGACTTTC; cdr3_aa: CASSYRGAANSGANVLTF
d_call: TRBD2; clone_size: -; v_call: TRBV11-3; j_call: TRBJ2-7; cdr3_nt: TGTGCCAGCAGCTTAGATGGTGGGTCAACCGGGACTAGCGGGCAGTACTTC; cdr3_aa: CASSLDGGSTGTSGQYF